The 27 T cell receptor beta chains below all came from one sample that was sequenced in a study of cytomegalovirus exposure and HLA in healthy donors. The study ran its PCR with 60 Vbeta and 13 Jbeta primers. Measured with immunoSEQ multiplex PCR; TCRdb has only the in-frame clones, and not every one. This table has 95,000 to 110,000 clones, around 78% appearing once. Source material: PBMCs. These receptors came from a man aged 30-40 years in good health and CMV-seronegative.

The chain links TRBV7-2 to TRBJ2-3; TRBD1 aligns across 8 bases. Germline CDR1 SGHTA, CDR2 FQGNSA. Germline trimming cut 8 bases from V and 2 bases from J; bases unmatched to any gene: 3. This CDR3 is built from 13 residues. Written as DNA, the CDR3 is TGTGCCAGCCGGGACAGGCACACAGATACGCAGTATTTT. This translates into CASRDRHTDTQYF.

This clone was recorded a few times. The chain is built from TRBV5-4 and TRBJ1-1; 9 bases line up with TRBD1. Trimming at V came to 10 bases and at J to 5 bases, leaving 21 bases not matched to a gene. Germline V gene data show CDR1 as SGHNT and CDR2 as YYREEE (reference sequence). The CDR3 extends over 17 amino acids. The CDR3 DNA is TGTGCCGGAGGTTACCTCGGGACAGGGACCTTAGGGACTGAAGCTTTCTTT. This codes for CAGGYLGTGTLGTEAFF.

V usage is TRBV4-1 and J usage is TRBJ1-2, with no clear D. The CDR3 is made up of 13 amino acids. The germline V gene encodes CDR1 MGHRA and CDR2 YSYEKL. V dropped 0 bases and J dropped 7 bases, with 9 bases sitting between them. In DNA form, the CDR3 reads TGCGCCAGCAGCCAAGATCGGGTTGCTGGCTACACCTTC. It yields the protein CASSQDRVAGYTF.

The rearrangement links TRBV11-3 to TRBJ2-2, with TRBD2 as a possible D gene (6 bases). Trimming left V 3 bases short and J 9 bases short, with 11 bases between. Germline V gives CDR1 SGHNT, CDR2 YENEEA. The CDR3 consists of 13 residues. In DNA form, the CDR3 reads TGTGCCAGCAGCTTTCAGGAGGGAAGGGAGCTGTTTTTT. Its translation is CASSFQEGRELFF.

The J gene is TRBJ1-5, the V gene TRBV5-1; D is ambiguous. V was clipped by 0 bases and J by 5 bases, with 21 bases between them. The V gene's germline CDR1 is SGHRS and CDR2 YFSETQ. CDR3 length: 18 residues. The DNA of the CDR3 is TGCGCCAGCAGCTTGGAACCCCGCGGTTCATACGGTGATCAGCCCCAGCATTTT. Its translation: CASSLEPRGSYGDQPQHF.

The CDR3 is CASSTWTDGEQYF. CDR3 in DNA: TGTGCCAGCAGCACATGGACAGACGGCGAGCAGTACTTC. V and J are TRBV7-2 and TRBJ2-7; weak D call: TRBD1 (6 bases). CDR3 length: 13 amino acids. Trimming shortened V by 5 bases and J by 6 bases, and 14 bases separated the two germline ends. CDR1 is SGHTA and CDR2 is FQGNSA in the germline V gene.

The chain couples TRBV7-2 to TRBJ1-5, with a weak D call TRBD1 (5 bases). Trimming cost V 1 base and J 0 bases, with 10 bases left between them. Germline CDR1 and CDR2: SGHTA and FQGNSA. CDR3 length equals 16 residues. DNA of the CDR3: TGTGCCAGCAGCTTAGGCCAGGGATATAGCAATCAGCCCCAGCATTTT. Amino acids: CASSLGQGYSNQPQHF.

The rearrangement joins TRBV9 to TRBJ2-3; TRBD2 is a possible D gene (6 bases). Trimming cost V 0 bases and J 3 bases, with 14 bases left between them. This CDR3 is 16 amino acids long. In germline, CDR1 is SGDLS, CDR2 YYNGEE. The CDR3 bases are TGTGCCAGCAGCGTAGCTCCAGCAGGGAGGACAGATACGCAGTATTTT. Protein product: CASSVAPAGRTDTQYF.

This clone has just one count. The genes are TRBV27 and TRBJ1-6, with TRBD1 as a possible D gene (5 bases). Trimming removed 2 bases at V and 7 bases at J, with 12 bases between. Germline V gives CDR1 MNHEY, CDR2 SMNVEV (reference sequence). The CDR3 is 15 residues long. CDR3 sequence: CASSLRGAGNSPLHF. CDR3 DNA sequence: TGTGCCAGCAGTTTAAGGGGTGCGGGGAATTCACCCCTCCACTTT.

The V call is TRBV28, the J call TRBJ2-7; no clear D. Germline CDR1 MDHEN, CDR2 SYDVKM. With 3 bases removed from V and 5 bases from J, the gap between germline ends came to 11 bases. The CDR3 is 13 amino acids. The CDR3 coding sequence is TGTGCCAGCAGTTTTATCGTACGGGACGAGCAGTACTTC. The encoded protein is CASSFIVRDEQYF.

V gene TRBV10-1 combines with J gene TRBJ2-1; TRBD2 might be the D (7 bases). Germline assignment: CDR1 WNHNN and CDR2 SYGVQD (reference sequence). Trimming left V 0 bases short and J 9 bases short, with 15 bases between. This CDR3 is built from 15 residues. This CDR3 is CASSESGGGPREQFF. The CDR3 bases are TGCGCCAGCAGTGAGTCAGGGGGAGGGCCTCGTGAGCAGTTCTTC.

The CDR3 nucleotides read TGTGCCAGCAGTTTTCTAGCGGGGGGGCCTAACGGGGAGCTGTTTTTT. Translation gives CASSFLAGGPNGELFF. J is TRBJ2-2 and V is TRBV28; 12 nucleotides align to TRBD2. The V gene end was trimmed by 3 bases and the J gene end by 7 bases; junction bases not matched to a gene: 6. Looked up from germline, CDR1 is MDHEN and CDR2 is SYDVKM. This CDR3 comprises 16 residues.

The chain employs TRBV7-9 and TRBJ2-3; weak D call: TRBD2 (6 bases). Trimming shortened V by 1 base and J by 6 bases, and 11 bases separated the two germline ends. The CDR3 spans 14 residues. Germline CDR1 and CDR2: SEHNR and FQNEAQ (reference sequence). The CDR3 loop reads CASSLGGGPDTQYF. The DNA of the CDR3 is TGTGCCAGCAGCTTAGGAGGAGGGCCGGATACGCAGTATTTT. Combining the CDR3 with reference TRBV7-9 and TRBJ2-3 gives the whole variable domain DTGVSQNPRHKITKRGQNVTFRCDPISEHNRLYWYRQTLGQGPEFLTYFQNEAQLEKSRLLSDRFSAERPKGSFSTLEIQRTEQGDSAMYLCASSLGGGPDTQYFGPGTRLTVL.

This clone appeared once. V is TRBV5-1 and J is TRBJ2-5, with a weak D call TRBD2 (6 bases). The CDR3 loop spans 14 amino acids. CDR1 is SGHRS and CDR2 is YFSETQ in the germline V gene. The germline V and J ends were trimmed by 0 bases and 5 bases, with 11 bases remaining between them. The CDR3 loop is CASSLGSGRETQYF. CDR3 nucleotide sequence: TGCGCCAGCAGCTTGGGTTCAGGGAGGGAGACCCAGTACTTC.

V and J are TRBV2 and TRBJ2-2; weak D call: TRBD1 (6 bases). Per the germline V gene, CDR1 is SNHLY and CDR2 is FYNNEI. V lost 3 bases and J lost 2, with 13 bases in between. The CDR3 loop spans 16 amino acids. DNA of the CDR3: TGTGCCAGCAGTGAGGTTGCAGGGGAAAACACCGGGGAGCTGTTTTTT. It specifies CASSEVAGENTGELFF.

This clone appeared a single time. The chain links TRBV5-1 to TRBJ2-5, with 10 nucleotides matching TRBD1. The J call may be in error: the DNA end matches TRBJ2-7 better. In germline, CDR1 is SGHRS, CDR2 YFSETQ. The CDR3 totals 16 residues. The CDR3 DNA sequence: TGCGCCAGCAGCTTTAACCCGGGACAGGGGCTATACGAGCAGTACTTC. Amino acids: CASSFNPGQGLYEQYF.

The chain combines TRBV5-4 with TRBJ1-6, with TRBD1 matching over 7 bases. Germline V CDR1 and CDR2: SGHNT, YYREEE (reference sequence). The J segment lost 7 bases and the V segment lost 3 bases, leaving 4 bases of the junction unmatched. The CDR3 is 14 residues long. The CDR3 DNA reads as TGTGCCAGCAGCTACCGGGACAGAAATTCACCCCTCCACTTT. Translated, it gives CASSYRDRNSPLHF.

This chain links TRBV27 with TRBJ2-2, with 8 bases aligning to TRBD1. The J segment lost 7 bases and the V segment lost 8 bases, leaving 12 bases of the junction unmatched. The CDR3 spans 15 residues. Germline V gene lookup returns CDR1 MNHEY and CDR2 SMNVEV (reference sequence). CDR3 in DNA: TGTGCCAGCTCCGAGTCCAGGGGGCTTGGCGGGGAGCTGTTTTTT. This codes for CASSESRGLGGELFF.

This clone was detected only a few times. The sample carries other DNA sequences with the same CDR3. The V gene is TRBV5-4, the J gene TRBJ2-7; the match to TRBD2 covers 11 bases. Trimming cost V 4 bases and J 4 bases; bases outside gene matches: 4. Germline CDR1 SGHNT, CDR2 YYREEE (reference sequence). This CDR3 spans 14 amino acids. CDR3 nucleotides: TGTGCCAGCAGCGGGGGACTAGCGGCTTACGAGCAGTACTTC. The encoded protein is CASSGGLAAYEQYF.

The rearrangement joins TRBV28 to TRBJ2-7; 7 nucleotides line up with TRBD1. The germline CDR1 and CDR2 sequences are MDHEN and SYDVKM. The length of the CDR3 is 15 residues. The V and J ends lost 5 bases and 2 bases, in that order; junction bases with no gene match: 9. In nucleotides, the CDR3 is TGTGCCAGCAGTAGCAAACAGGGGTCGCCCTACGAGCAGTACTTC. It specifies CASSSKQGSPYEQYF. Drawing the rest from reference TRBV28 and TRBJ2-7, the complete variable domain is DVKVTQSSRYLVKRTGEKVFLECVQDMDHENMFWYRQDPGLGLRLIYFSYDVKMKEKGDIPEGYSVSREKKERFSLILESASTNQTSMYLCASSSKQGSPYEQYFGPGTRLTVT.

This sequence joins TRBV2 and TRBJ1-5; D is perhaps TRBD1 (5 bases). CDR3 length: 15 amino acids. V was trimmed by 4 bases and J by 1 base, leaving 11 bases between them. CDR1 and CDR2 from the germline V gene are SNHLY and FYNNEI. The CDR3 loop is CASSAGDGSNQPQHF. For the CDR3, the DNA is TGTGCCAGCAGTGCGGGGGACGGGAGCAATCAGCCCCAGCATTTT.

The chain recombines TRBV30 with TRBJ2-2; a possible D gene is TRBD1 (5 bases). The CDR3 spans 15 residues. The V end was cut by 0 bases, the J end by 4 bases, with 12 bases between. CDR1 GTSNPN and CDR2 SVGIG come from the germline V gene (reference sequence). CDR3 residues: CAWSVAGAVTGELFF. The DNA for the CDR3 is TGTGCCTGGAGTGTGGCTGGGGCGGTCACCGGGGAGCTGTTTTTT.

The rearrangement uses TRBV18 and TRBJ2-7; TRBD2 agrees at 11 bases. CDR1 and CDR2 (germline): KGHSH, LQKENI. The CDR3 length is 15 residues. The ends lost 3 bases at V and 2 bases at J; junction bases unmatched: 3. The CDR3 loop reads CASSPGLAVAYEQYF. Here the CDR3 DNA reads TGTGCCAGCTCACCGGGACTAGCGGTGGCCTACGAGCAGTACTTC.

This clone was detected a few times. CDR3: CASSVGAEGQGRNTIYF. The DNA of the CDR3 is TGTGCCAGCAGCGTAGGCGCCGAGGGACAGGGTAGAAACACCATATATTTT. J is TRBJ1-3 and V is TRBV9; 9 bases map to TRBD1. This CDR3 contains 17 residues. CDR1 and CDR2 (germline): SGDLS, YYNGEE. The ends lost 0 bases at V and 5 bases at J; junction bases unmatched: 9.

This chain joins TRBV19 and TRBJ2-5, with TRBD1 as a possible D gene (6 bases). The CDR3 contains 17 residues. The germline V and J ends were trimmed by 3 bases and 2 bases, with 19 bases remaining between them. The germline CDR1 and CDR2 sequences are LNHDA and SQIVND (reference sequence). The CDR3 nucleotides are TGTGCCAGTAGTATGGTAGCCGGAGGAACAGGGCAAGAGACCCAGTACTTC. This gives the protein CASSMVAGGTGQETQYF.

This chain uses TRBV15 with TRBJ1-5, with D possibly TRBD1 on 5 matching bases. CDR1 and CDR2 (germline): LNHNV, YYDKDF (reference sequence). The CDR3 is 14 residues long. Trimming left V 0 bases short and J 7 bases short, with 10 bases between. The CDR3 protein is CATSRDLGGQPQHF. The CDR3, as DNA: TGTGCCACCAGCAGAGATCTCGGGGGGCAGCCCCAGCATTTT.

The genes are TRBV2 and TRBJ1-6; D perhaps matches TRBD1 (6 bases). The CDR3 is 13 amino acids. Germline V lookup: CDR1 SNHLY, CDR2 FYNNEI. DNA for the CDR3: TGTGGGGGTGGCAGGGGCCTTTATTCACCCCTCCACTTT. Amino acid sequence: CGGGRGLYSPLHF.